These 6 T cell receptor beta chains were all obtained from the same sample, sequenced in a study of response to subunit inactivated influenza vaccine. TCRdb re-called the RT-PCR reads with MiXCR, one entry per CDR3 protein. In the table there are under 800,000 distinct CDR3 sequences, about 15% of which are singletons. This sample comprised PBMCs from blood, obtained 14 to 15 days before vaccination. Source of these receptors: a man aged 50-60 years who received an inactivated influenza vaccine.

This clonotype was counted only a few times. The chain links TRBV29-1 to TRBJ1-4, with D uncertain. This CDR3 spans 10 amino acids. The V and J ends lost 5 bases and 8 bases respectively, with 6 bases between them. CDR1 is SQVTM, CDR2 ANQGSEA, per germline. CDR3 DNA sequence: TGCAGCGTTTTTGTGGAAAAACTGTTTTTT. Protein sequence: CSVFVEKLFF.

The CDR3 DNA follows: TGTGCCAGCAGCGCACGGGGGCCCTACGAGCAGTACTTC. It specifies CASSARGPYEQYF. J is TRBJ2-7 and V is TRBV7-2; D could derive from TRBD1 or TRBD2 (6 bases each). This CDR3 has 13 residues. V lost 5 bases and J 2 bases, leaving 10 bases between the germline ends. CDR1 and CDR2 (germline): SGHTA, FQGNSA.

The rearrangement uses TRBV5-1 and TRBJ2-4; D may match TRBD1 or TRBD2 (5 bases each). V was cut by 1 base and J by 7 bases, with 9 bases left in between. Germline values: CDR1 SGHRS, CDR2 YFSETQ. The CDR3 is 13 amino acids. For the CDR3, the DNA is TGCGCCAGCAGCTTGAAAGGGGAGAACATTCAGTACTTC. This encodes CASSLKGENIQYF.

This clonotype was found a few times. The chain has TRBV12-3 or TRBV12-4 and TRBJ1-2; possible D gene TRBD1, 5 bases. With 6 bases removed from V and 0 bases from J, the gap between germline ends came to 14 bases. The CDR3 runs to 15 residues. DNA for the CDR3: TGTGCCAGCAGACCTAGGACAATTTCTAACTATGGCTACACCTTC. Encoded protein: CASRPRTISNYGYTF.

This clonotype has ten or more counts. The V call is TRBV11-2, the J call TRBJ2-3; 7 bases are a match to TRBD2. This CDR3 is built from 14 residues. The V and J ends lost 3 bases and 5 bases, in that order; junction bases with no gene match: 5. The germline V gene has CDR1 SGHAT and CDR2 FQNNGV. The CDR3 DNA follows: TGTGCCAGCAGCTTCCGACTAGCTCAAGATACGCAGTATTTT. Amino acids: CASSFRLAQDTQYF.

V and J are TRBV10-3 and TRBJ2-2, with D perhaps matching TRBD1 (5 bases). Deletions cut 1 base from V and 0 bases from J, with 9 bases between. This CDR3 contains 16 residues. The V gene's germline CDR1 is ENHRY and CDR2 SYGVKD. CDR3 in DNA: TGTGCCATCAGTGAGTGGCAGGGCTCGAACACCGGGGAGCTGTTTTTT. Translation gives CAISEWQGSNTGELFF.